The 29 T cell receptor beta chains in this list originate from one sample, sequenced in a study of blood T cell repertoires in COVID-19. The method was immunoSEQ multiplex PCR; TCRdb's version includes in-frame clones alone and lacks a portion of them. Of about 240,000 clones listed, roughly four fifths are singletons. Sequencing was done on a sample of peripheral blood. Receptors were obtained from a woman of 80 years or more with acute or convalescent COVID-19.

This chain connects TRBV20-1 to TRBJ2-3; 7 nucleotides agree with TRBD1. The CDR3 consists of 11 residues. The V gene's germline CDR1 is DFQATT and CDR2 SNEGSKA (reference sequence). After removal of 1 base from V and 10 bases from J, the junction contained 2 bases not matched to a gene. In DNA form, the CDR3 reads TGCAGTGCTAGAGGGACAGGTCCGCAGTATTTT. It translates to CSARGTGPQYF.

This clone appeared a single time. V is TRBV6-5 and J is TRBJ2-7, with 8 bases identical to TRBD2. The CDR3 runs to 15 residues. Germline V gives CDR1 MNHEY, CDR2 SVGAGI. J lost 7 bases, V lost 6 bases, and 14 bases had no gene match. CDR3 in amino acids: CASRQVGGGSREQYF. CDR3 nucleotide sequence: TGTGCCAGCAGACAAGTCGGGGGGGGATCGAGGGAGCAGTACTTC.

The rearrangement links TRBV12-5 to TRBJ2-1, with D perhaps matching TRBD2 (5 bases). CDR1 is LGHNT and CDR2 is FRNRAP in the germline V gene. V dropped 5 bases and J dropped 8 bases, with 10 bases sitting between them. This CDR3 has 12 amino acids. The CDR3 loop reads CASGAIAHEQFF. The CDR3 nucleotides are TGTGCTAGTGGTGCTATAGCGCATGAGCAGTTCTTC.

The chain uses TRBV4-1 and TRBJ1-2; 8 nucleotides match TRBD1. Germline V gives CDR1 MGHRA, CDR2 YSYEKL. The V gene end was trimmed by 2 bases and the J gene end by 4 bases; junction bases not matched to a gene: 12. This CDR3 contains 17 residues. CDR3 protein: CASSQPTTGDRGYGYTF. CDR3 in DNA: TGCGCCAGCAGCCAACCCACGACAGGGGATAGGGGCTATGGCTACACCTTC.

This clone was detected only once. This chain links TRBV14 with TRBJ1-6, with a weak D call TRBD1 (6 bases). The CDR3 runs 16 residues. Germline assignment: CDR1 SGHDN and CDR2 FVKESK. V dropped 1 base and J dropped 9 bases, with 16 bases sitting between them. In DNA form, the CDR3 reads TGTGCCAGCAGCCAAGGTTTGCAGGGGTTATTTTCACCCCTCCACTTT. This codes for CASSQGLQGLFSPLHF.

The V call is TRBV6-5, the J call TRBJ2-7; D might be TRBD1 (6 bases). The CDR3 length is 13 residues. V was pared by 4 bases and J by 5 bases, with 12 bases between. Germline V lookup: CDR1 MNHEY, CDR2 SVGAGI. CDR3 coding DNA: TGTGCCAGCAGTTCGGAAAGGGACAACGAGCAGTACTTC. Translation gives CASSSERDNEQYF.

V and J are TRBV5-6 and TRBJ2-1; no clear D. V lost 6 bases, J lost 7 bases, and 8 bases lay in between. CDR1 is SGHDT and CDR2 is YYEEEE in the germline V gene. This CDR3 comprises 11 residues. CDR3 sequence: CASTLLNEQFF. CDR3 bases: TGTGCCAGCACCCTGTTAAATGAGCAGTTCTTC.

The chain carries TRBV7-2 and TRBJ1-6, with 7 nucleotides matching TRBD1. The germline CDR1 and CDR2 sequences are SGHTA and FQGNSA. The length of the CDR3 is 15 residues. J lost 6 bases, V lost 5 bases, and 7 bases had no gene match. The CDR3 loop is CASSHTGVGNSPLHF. CDR3 DNA sequence: TGTGCCAGCAGCCATACAGGGGTGGGTAATTCACCCCTCCACTTT.

This sequence joins TRBV5-6 and TRBJ2-7; 9 nucleotides align to TRBD1. V dropped 7 bases and J dropped 4; count of bases not matched to a gene: 12. This CDR3 has 15 amino acids. The germline V gene has CDR1 SGHDT and CDR2 YYEEEE. CDR3 sequence (DNA): TGTGCCAGCGGATTCGGACAGGGGATAGGTTACGAGCAGTACTTC. This codes for CASGFGQGIGYEQYF.

The chain joins TRBV27 to TRBJ2-7; 9 bases are shared with TRBD1. CDR1 MNHEY and CDR2 SMNVEV come from the germline V gene (reference sequence). Unmatched junction bases numbered 6, after V lost 5 bases and J lost 4 bases. This CDR3 comprises 14 residues. The CDR3 nucleotides are TGTGCCAGCAGTGCTGCGGGACAGGGATACGAGCAGTACTTC. Amino acids: CASSAAGQGYEQYF.

CDR3 coding DNA: TGTGCCAGCAGCGCAAGCGGACAGGGGTCTGGAAACACCATATATTTT. Amino acid sequence: CASSASGQGSGNTIYF. J is TRBJ1-3 and V is TRBV9; TRBD1 matches at 9 bases. The length of the CDR3 is 16 residues. Germline-derived CDR1 and CDR2 are SGDLS and YYNGEE. V lost 3 bases to trimming and J lost 1 base; unmatched junction nucleotides: 5.

The chain links TRBV5-1 to TRBJ1-2, with D possibly being TRBD1 (6 bases). Trimming removed 5 bases from V and 2 bases from J, with 16 bases in between. CDR3 length equals 15 residues. Germline assignment: CDR1 SGHRS and CDR2 YFSETQ. This chain's CDR3 is CASSPTRGSNYGYTF. CDR3 sequence (DNA): TGCGCCAGCAGTCCTACCAGGGGTTCAAACTATGGCTACACCTTC. The whole variable domain, filled in from reference TRBV5-1 and TRBJ1-2, reads KAGVTQTPRYLIKTRGQQVTLSCSPISGHRSVSWYQQTPGQGLQFLFEYFSETQRNKGNFPGRFSGRQFSNSRSEMNVSTLELGDSALYLCASSPTRGSNYGYTFGSGTRLTVV.

V and J are TRBV6-1 and TRBJ1-1; D is perhaps TRBD1 (6 bases). V lost 5 bases and J lost 8, with 12 bases in between. In germline, CDR1 is MNHNS, CDR2 SASEGT. This CDR3 contains 12 residues. CDR3 region: CASSSDDREAFF. The CDR3 nucleotides are TGTGCCAGCAGTTCCGACGACAGGGAAGCTTTCTTT.

V and J are TRBV5-1 and TRBJ1-1, with 7 bases that match TRBD1. Germline assignment: CDR1 SGHRS and CDR2 YFSETQ. The junction had 11 bases not matched to a gene; V was cut back by 1 base and J by 5 bases. The CDR3 spans 16 residues. DNA of the CDR3: TGCGCCAGCAGCTTGAGGACAGGCGGGGCGGGAACTGAAGCTTTCTTT. It encodes CASSLRTGGAGTEAFF. Complete variable domain (other parts from reference TRBV5-1 and TRBJ1-1): KAGVTQTPRYLIKTRGQQVTLSCSPISGHRSVSWYQQTPGQGLQFLFEYFSETQRNKGNFPGRFSGRQFSNSRSEMNVSTLELGDSALYLCASSLRTGGAGTEAFFGQGTRLTVV.

The V and J genes are TRBV14 and TRBJ1-4; no firm D call. Trimming stripped 1 base from V and 5 bases from J, with 14 bases between. Per germline, CDR1 SGHDN and CDR2 FVKESK. The CDR3 is 16 amino acids. CDR3 amino acids: CASSQVSRVSNEKLFF. Written as DNA, the CDR3 is TGTGCCAGCAGCCAAGTTTCCCGGGTCTCCAATGAAAAACTGTTTTTT.

This chain connects TRBV24-1 to TRBJ1-2, with 9 positions matching TRBD1. Trimming cost V 5 bases and J 3 bases; bases outside gene matches: 9. Looked up from germline, CDR1 is KGHDR and CDR2 is SFDVKD. This CDR3 is built from 16 residues. The DNA of the CDR3 is TGTGCCACCAGTGCCCGGACAGGGGAGGGTGACTATGGCTACACCTTC. It is translated as CATSARTGEGDYGYTF.

This chain uses TRBV6-5 with TRBJ1-2; 9 bases agree with TRBD1. The junction had 4 bases not matched to a gene; V was cut back by 6 bases and J by 5 bases. The CDR3 loop spans 13 amino acids. CDR1 is MNHEY, CDR2 SVGAGI, per germline. CDR3 residues: CASSADRGYGYTF. CDR3 in DNA: TGTGCCAGCAGCGCCGACAGGGGGTATGGCTACACCTTC.

V usage is TRBV14 and J usage is TRBJ2-7; 8 bases match TRBD2. The CDR3 has 12 residues. The ends lost 1 base at V and 10 bases at J; junction bases unmatched: 3. CDR1 SGHDN and CDR2 FVKESK come from the germline V gene. The CDR3 region has the DNA TGTGCCAGCAGCCAAGTGCGGGAGGTACAGTACTTC. This gives the protein CASSQVREVQYF.

The rearrangement joins TRBV5-1 to TRBJ2-5, with TRBD2 identical over 8 bases. Germline CDR1 and CDR2: SGHRS and YFSETQ. CDR3 length: 14 amino acids. Trimming took 4 bases from V and 4 from J; bases not matched to a gene: 6. The CDR3 DNA follows: TGCGCCAGCAGCCCGGGGGGGCCCGGAGAGACCCAGTACTTC. Translated, it gives CASSPGGPGETQYF.

The chain carries TRBV5-4 and TRBJ2-1; 10 bases fit TRBD2. Germline V gives CDR1 SGHNT, CDR2 YYREEE (reference sequence). With V trimmed by 6 bases and J by 10 bases, 16 bases remained unmatched. This CDR3 spans 16 amino acids. The CDR3 DNA is TGTGCCAGCACCATTTTGGGGACTAGCGTGGTATGGGAGCAGTTCTTC. Residues: CASTILGTSVVWEQFF.

The chain joins TRBV5-5 to TRBJ2-7; the D is unclear. The CDR3 is 13 amino acids. In germline, CDR1 is SGHKS, CDR2 YYEKEE (reference sequence). V was trimmed by 5 bases and J by 5 bases, leaving 14 bases between them. The chain's CDR3 is CASSLASGHEQYF. The CDR3 bases are TGTGCCAGCAGTCTGGCTTCTGGCCACGAGCAGTACTTC.

The CDR3 nucleotides read TGTGCCATCGGGACAGTCAATAGCAATCAGCCCCAGCATTTT. Its protein product is CAIGTVNSNQPQHF. The chain combines TRBV19 with TRBJ1-5; 7 bases line up with TRBD1. The CDR3 has 14 residues. Germline CDR1 reads LNHDA; CDR2 reads SQIVND (reference sequence). Unmatched junction bases numbered 6, after V lost 10 bases and J lost 0 bases. Supplemented by reference TRBV19 and TRBJ1-5, the full variable domain reads DGGITQSPKYLFRKEGQNVTLSCEQNLNHDAMYWYRQDPGQGLRLIYYSQIVNDFQKGDIAEGYSVSREKKESFPLTVTSAQKNPTAFYLCAIGTVNSNQPQHFGDGTRLSIL.

The chain has TRBV3-1 (or the pseudogene TRBV3-2) and TRBJ2-3; tentative D call: TRBD2 (6 bases). Germline assignment: CDR1 LGHDT and CDR2 YNNKEL (reference sequence). The CDR3 sequence is 15 residues long. Trimming took off 6 bases at V and 2 bases at J, with 15 bases between the two ends. The CDR3 DNA follows: TGTGCCAGCAGGGACTATCAGGGCAACACAGATACGCAGTATTTT. Its protein is CASRDYQGNTDTQYF.

This clone has just one count. V usage is TRBV6-6 and J usage is TRBJ2-5; possibly TRBD1 for D (7 bases). With 6 bases removed from V and 4 bases from J, the gap between germline ends came to 9 bases. CDR1 is MNHNY and CDR2 is SVGAGI in the germline V gene (reference sequence). The CDR3 is 12 amino acids. The CDR3 protein is CASSRGAETQYF. CDR3 sequence (DNA): TGTGCCAGCAGCAGGGGGGCAGAGACCCAGTACTTC.

The rearrangement uses TRBV5-4 and TRBJ2-5; 13 nucleotides align to TRBD2. CDR1 is SGHNT, CDR2 YYREEE, per germline (reference sequence). J was trimmed by 2 bases and V by 4 bases; bases with no gene match: 5. The CDR3 spans 16 residues. CDR3 DNA: TGTGCCAGCAGCGGGACTAGCGGGGTACCACAAGAGACCCAGTACTTC. This gives the protein CASSGTSGVPQETQYF.

The J gene is TRBJ1-4, the V gene TRBV4-2, with a tentative D call TRBD1 (5 bases). The germline V gene encodes CDR1 LGHNA and CDR2 YNFKEQ. V was clipped by 1 base and J by 4 bases, with 10 bases between them. The CDR3 is 15 residues long. CDR3 DNA sequence: TGTGCCAGCAGCCAAGGGGGCGAGATTAATGAAAAACTGTTTTTT. It encodes CASSQGGEINEKLFF.

The J gene is TRBJ2-3, the V gene TRBV19, with 7 nucleotides matching TRBD1. V was clipped by 5 bases and J by 2 bases; unmatched bases: 7. Germline V gene sequence: CDR1 LNHDA, CDR2 SQIVND (reference sequence). The CDR3 covers 15 residues. The chain's CDR3 is CASSAHRGTTDTQYF. CDR3 nucleotides: TGTGCCAGTAGTGCCCACAGGGGCACCACAGATACGCAGTATTTT. The complete variable domain, with remaining parts taken from reference TRBV19 and TRBJ2-3, reads DGGITQSPKYLFRKEGQNVTLSCEQNLNHDAMYWYRQDPGQGLRLIYYSQIVNDFQKGDIAEGYSVSREKKESFPLTVTSAQKNPTAFYLCASSAHRGTTDTQYFGPGTRLTVL.

A single count supports this clone. V gene TRBV5-6 combines with J gene TRBJ2-5; D gene uncertain. Trimming took 4 bases from V and 5 from J, leaving 12 bases between them. The CDR3 runs to 13 residues. Germline values: CDR1 SGHDT, CDR2 YYEEEE. CDR3 protein: CASSPTPAETQYF. As DNA, the CDR3 is TGTGCCAGCAGCCCGACACCCGCGGAGACCCAGTACTTC.

V is TRBV6-5 and J is TRBJ1-4; the D gene is possibly TRBD1 (5 bases). This CDR3 is 14 amino acids long. Germline assignment: CDR1 MNHEY and CDR2 SVGAGI. V gave up 2 bases and J gave up 5 bases, with 9 bases separating them. The CDR3 loop is CASSYGAGNEKLFF. CDR3 bases: TGTGCCAGCAGTTACGGGGCGGGGAATGAAAAACTGTTTTTT.